Below are 22 T cell receptor beta chains sequenced from a single sample in a study of CD8 T cells in ankylosing spondylitis. From the 5' RACE reads, TCRdb called clonotypes with MiXCR, one entry per CDR3 protein. The repertoire has tens of thousands of distinct CDR3 sequences, approximately 5.9% of them found once; the top ten carry about 12%. The material sequenced was blood, either unsorted or a sorted T cell fraction (not recorded which). These receptors were obtained from a male donor with ankylosing spondylitis or in good health (not recorded which).

This clonotype is medium-sized within its sample. This sequence joins TRBV20-1 and TRBJ2-1, with 13 positions matching TRBD2. This CDR3 has 15 residues. V lost 7 bases, J lost 8 bases, and 11 bases stayed unmatched. Looked up from germline, CDR1 is DFQATT and CDR2 is SNEGSKA (reference sequence). The CDR3 protein is CSGTSGSTVVDEQFF. The CDR3 DNA reads TGCAGTGGGACTAGCGGGAGTACGGTTGTGGATGAGCAGTTCTTC.

This clonotype appeared a few times. The rearrangement uses TRBV13 and TRBJ2-1, with 7 nucleotides matching TRBD2. This CDR3 is built from 15 residues. In germline, CDR1 is PRHDT, CDR2 FYEKMQ (reference sequence). Trimming at V came to 5 bases and at J to 5 bases, leaving 9 bases not matched to a gene. The CDR3 loop is CASSPGLSGHNEQFF. CDR3 sequence (DNA): TGTGCCAGCAGCCCCGGGCTTAGCGGGCACAATGAGCAGTTCTTC.

This clonotype was found many times. The chain couples TRBV11-2 to TRBJ2-7, with D tentatively TRBD1 (7 bases). Germline assignment: CDR1 SGHAT and CDR2 FQNNGV. The V and J ends lost 6 bases and 2 bases respectively, with 14 bases between them. The CDR3 consists of 14 residues. DNA for the CDR3: TGTGCCAGCAGTCTTTCAGGGGGGACCTACGAGCAGTACTTC. Translating it yields CASSLSGGTYEQYF.

This clonotype was recorded at least ten times. This sequence joins TRBV4-3 and TRBJ1-4, with D unresolved. Germline CDR1 LGHNA, CDR2 YSLEER. CDR3 size: 15 residues. V shed 1 base and J shed 6 bases, with 12 bases lying between them. The CDR3 spells CASSQATEVHEKLFF. The CDR3 bases are TGCGCCAGCAGCCAAGCTACAGAGGTTCATGAAAAACTGTTTTTT.

This clonotype was counted many times. The V gene is TRBV5-1, the J gene TRBJ2-5, with TRBD2 identical over 9 bases. The V gene's germline CDR1 is SGHRS and CDR2 YFSETQ. V dropped 4 bases and J dropped 0; count of bases not matched to a gene: 13. The CDR3 has 18 amino acids. The CDR3 nucleotides read TGCGCCAGCAGCAAAGCGGGAGGCCCTGTCGGGTACCAAGAGACCCAGTACTTC. Translation: CASSKAGGPVGYQETQYF.

This clonotype was observed many times. The V call is TRBV19, the J call TRBJ1-6; maybe TRBD1 (5 bases). With 3 bases removed from V and 16 bases from J, the gap between germline ends came to 13 bases. There are 12 residues in the CDR3. The V gene's germline CDR1 is LNHDA and CDR2 SQIVND (reference sequence). CDR3 sequence: CASSIRGSILHF. CDR3 DNA: TGTGCCAGTAGTATTAGGGGCAGTATTCTCCACTTT.

This clonotype occurred many times. V and J are TRBV7-8 and TRBJ2-7, with unresolved D. CDR3 length: 14 amino acids. Looked up from germline, CDR1 is SGHVS and CDR2 is FQNEAQ. V shed 1 base and J shed 1 base, with 8 bases lying between them. The CDR3 sequence is CASSLVLKSYEQYF. CDR3 in DNA: TGTGCCAGCAGCTTAGTGCTCAAATCCTACGAGCAGTACTTC.

This clonotype was picked up many times. This chain uses TRBV7-8 with TRBJ1-1; D gene unclear. V shed 4 bases and J shed 5 bases, with 20 bases lying between them. The CDR3 totals 16 residues. The germline V gene has CDR1 SGHVS and CDR2 FQNEAQ. In DNA form, the CDR3 reads TGTGCCAGCAGCTCGAATGGACGGGTCGTACGAACTGAAGCTTTCTTT. As protein: CASSSNGRVVRTEAFF.

This clonotype was seen many times. This sequence joins TRBV20-1 and TRBJ1-1; possible D gene TRBD1, 6 bases. Per germline, CDR1 DFQATT and CDR2 SNEGSKA (reference sequence). CDR3 length: 12 residues. For the CDR3, the DNA is TGCTCATTCGGGGGGCAGGGCACTGAAGCTTTCTTT. Residues: CSFGGQGTEAFF.

This clonotype was recorded many times. V and J are TRBV4-3 and TRBJ2-6; D could derive from TRBD1 or TRBD2 (5 bases each). The ends were cut back, 1 base at V and 0 bases at J, with 10 bases in the middle. Germline CDR1 and CDR2: LGHNA and YSLEER. The CDR3 loop spans 17 amino acids. The CDR3 sequence: CASSQGDRGSGANVLTF. The CDR3 bases are TGCGCCAGCAGCCAAGGGGACCGGGGCTCTGGGGCCAACGTCCTGACTTTC.

This clonotype has at least ten counts. The chain carries TRBV5-1 and TRBJ2-1; perhaps TRBD2 as D (6 bases). V dropped 7 bases and J dropped 5 bases, with 19 bases sitting between them. The germline V gene has CDR1 SGHRS and CDR2 YFSETQ. This CDR3 comprises 15 residues. The CDR3 region has the DNA TGCGCCAGCCGGGCCCGGGAGCGAGGACACAATGAGCAGTTCTTC. Residues: CASRARERGHNEQFF.

This clonotype was detected ten times or more. The rearrangement uses TRBV20-1 and TRBJ2-1; D possibly corresponds to TRBD2 (7 bases). Trimming shortened V by 5 bases and J by 4 bases, and 15 bases separated the two germline ends. Germline lookup yields CDR1 DFQATT and CDR2 SNEGSKA (reference sequence). The CDR3 contains 14 residues. The CDR3 DNA reads as TGCAGTGCTGGGGGGGGGCAGGGGTACAATGAGCAGTTCTTC. Translating it yields CSAGGGQGYNEQFF.

As to this clonotype: Given a much more abundant clone one base away, this may be a read error. The chain has TRBV5-1 and TRBJ2-1; TRBD2 matches 8 bases. J gave up 12 bases and V 6 bases, and 14 bases lay outside the gene matches. Per the germline V gene, CDR1 is SGHRS and CDR2 is YFSETQ. The CDR3 loop spans 14 amino acids. The CDR3 region has the DNA TGCGCCAGCATGACGGGAGCGGGAGTCTATGCGCAGTTCTTC. Translating gives CASMTGAGVYAQFF.

In its sample, this clonotype was seen many times. The chain links TRBV6-4 to TRBJ2-2; D is possibly TRBD2 (5 bases). The CDR3 runs 14 residues. The V end lost 5 bases, the J end lost 1 base, and 8 bases lay between the germline ends. CDR1 is MRHNA and CDR2 is SNTAGT in the germline V gene. In DNA, the CDR3 is TGTGCCAGCAGTTTGGGAGAGAACACCGGGGAGCTGTTTTTT. Amino acid sequence: CASSLGENTGELFF.

This clonotype was recorded a few times. The gene calls are TRBV10-3 and TRBJ2-5, with D uncertain. Germline-derived CDR1 and CDR2 are ENHRY and SYGVKD. The CDR3 is 13 amino acids. V shed 4 bases and J shed 1 base, with 7 bases lying between them. The CDR3 reads CAISANLQETQYF. The CDR3 DNA is TGTGCCATCAGTGCTAACCTCCAAGAGACCCAGTACTTC.

This clonotype has a count of ten or more. The chain employs TRBV12-3 or TRBV12-4 and TRBJ2-5; 13 bases line up with TRBD2. This CDR3 has 14 amino acids. V shed 6 bases, J shed 5 bases, and the junction held 3 bases outside the gene matches. DNA for the CDR3: TGTGCCAGCAGCGCGGGACTAGCGGGGGAGACCCAGTACTTC. It yields the protein CASSAGLAGETQYF.

This clonotype appeared many times. V usage is TRBV12-3 or TRBV12-4 and J usage is TRBJ2-1; D gene uncertain. Trimming removed 5 bases from V and 3 bases from J, with 14 bases in between. The CDR3 is 15 amino acids. The CDR3 region has the DNA TGTGCCAGCAGTCTGTTCAGTGCCGGCTACAATGAGCAGTTCTTC. Protein: CASSLFSAGYNEQFF.

This clonotype was detected many times. The chain uses TRBV12-3 or TRBV12-4 and TRBJ1-1; 7 bases agree with TRBD1. The trim removed 5 bases at V and 4 bases at J, leaving 4 bases unmatched. The CDR3 has 13 amino acids. This CDR3 is CASSTGERTEAFF. CDR3 sequence (DNA): TGTGCCAGCAGTACAGGGGAGCGCACTGAAGCTTTCTTT.

The gene calls are TRBV14 and TRBJ2-1; unclear D gene. V gave up 4 bases and J gave up 10 bases, with 17 bases separating them. The CDR3 length is 14 residues. Germline CDR1 reads SGHDN; CDR2 reads FVKESK. CDR3 bases: TGTGCCAGCAGCCCCGTCGCGTATTTAGGGGAGCAGTTCTTC. It translates to CASSPVAYLGEQFF.

Many counts were recorded for this clonotype. This chain connects TRBV5-1 to TRBJ2-1; TRBD2 agrees at 8 bases. With 4 bases clipped from V and 1 base from J, the junction kept 7 bases outside the gene matches. Germline-derived CDR1 and CDR2 are SGHRS and YFSETQ. The CDR3 totals 16 residues. Here the CDR3 reads CASSPTLAASYNEQFF. The DNA of the CDR3 is TGCGCCAGCAGCCCGACACTAGCGGCGTCCTACAATGAGCAGTTCTTC.

Ten or more counts support this clonotype. V gene TRBV15 combines with J gene TRBJ2-7, with D unresolved. Germline values: CDR1 LNHNV, CDR2 YYDKDF (reference sequence). This CDR3 has 13 amino acids. Trimming stripped 5 bases from V and 3 bases from J, with 11 bases between. This CDR3 reads CATSEALNYEQYF. The CDR3 bases are TGTGCCACCAGCGAGGCACTTAACTACGAGCAGTACTTC.

This clonotype has ten or more counts. CDR3 sequence: CSELVADTQYF. CDR3 bases: TGCAGTGAGCTAGTGGCAGATACGCAGTATTTT. The rearrangement uses TRBV20-1 and TRBJ2-3; D gene ambiguous. The CDR3 sequence is 11 residues long. With 7 bases removed from V and 4 bases from J, the gap between germline ends came to 9 bases. CDR1 is DFQATT and CDR2 is SNEGSKA in the germline V gene (reference sequence).